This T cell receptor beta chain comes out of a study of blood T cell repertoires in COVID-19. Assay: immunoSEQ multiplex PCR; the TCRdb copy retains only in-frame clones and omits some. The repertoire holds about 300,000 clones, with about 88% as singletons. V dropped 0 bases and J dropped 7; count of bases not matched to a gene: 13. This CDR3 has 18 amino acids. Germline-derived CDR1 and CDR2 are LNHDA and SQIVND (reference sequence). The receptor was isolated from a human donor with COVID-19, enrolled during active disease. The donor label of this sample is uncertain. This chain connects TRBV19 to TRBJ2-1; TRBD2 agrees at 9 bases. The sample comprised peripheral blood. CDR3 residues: CASSIDRGAGGPGNEQFF. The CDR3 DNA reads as TGTGCCAGTAGTATAGATCGGGGTGCGGGAGGGCCTGGGAATGAGCAGTTCTTC.